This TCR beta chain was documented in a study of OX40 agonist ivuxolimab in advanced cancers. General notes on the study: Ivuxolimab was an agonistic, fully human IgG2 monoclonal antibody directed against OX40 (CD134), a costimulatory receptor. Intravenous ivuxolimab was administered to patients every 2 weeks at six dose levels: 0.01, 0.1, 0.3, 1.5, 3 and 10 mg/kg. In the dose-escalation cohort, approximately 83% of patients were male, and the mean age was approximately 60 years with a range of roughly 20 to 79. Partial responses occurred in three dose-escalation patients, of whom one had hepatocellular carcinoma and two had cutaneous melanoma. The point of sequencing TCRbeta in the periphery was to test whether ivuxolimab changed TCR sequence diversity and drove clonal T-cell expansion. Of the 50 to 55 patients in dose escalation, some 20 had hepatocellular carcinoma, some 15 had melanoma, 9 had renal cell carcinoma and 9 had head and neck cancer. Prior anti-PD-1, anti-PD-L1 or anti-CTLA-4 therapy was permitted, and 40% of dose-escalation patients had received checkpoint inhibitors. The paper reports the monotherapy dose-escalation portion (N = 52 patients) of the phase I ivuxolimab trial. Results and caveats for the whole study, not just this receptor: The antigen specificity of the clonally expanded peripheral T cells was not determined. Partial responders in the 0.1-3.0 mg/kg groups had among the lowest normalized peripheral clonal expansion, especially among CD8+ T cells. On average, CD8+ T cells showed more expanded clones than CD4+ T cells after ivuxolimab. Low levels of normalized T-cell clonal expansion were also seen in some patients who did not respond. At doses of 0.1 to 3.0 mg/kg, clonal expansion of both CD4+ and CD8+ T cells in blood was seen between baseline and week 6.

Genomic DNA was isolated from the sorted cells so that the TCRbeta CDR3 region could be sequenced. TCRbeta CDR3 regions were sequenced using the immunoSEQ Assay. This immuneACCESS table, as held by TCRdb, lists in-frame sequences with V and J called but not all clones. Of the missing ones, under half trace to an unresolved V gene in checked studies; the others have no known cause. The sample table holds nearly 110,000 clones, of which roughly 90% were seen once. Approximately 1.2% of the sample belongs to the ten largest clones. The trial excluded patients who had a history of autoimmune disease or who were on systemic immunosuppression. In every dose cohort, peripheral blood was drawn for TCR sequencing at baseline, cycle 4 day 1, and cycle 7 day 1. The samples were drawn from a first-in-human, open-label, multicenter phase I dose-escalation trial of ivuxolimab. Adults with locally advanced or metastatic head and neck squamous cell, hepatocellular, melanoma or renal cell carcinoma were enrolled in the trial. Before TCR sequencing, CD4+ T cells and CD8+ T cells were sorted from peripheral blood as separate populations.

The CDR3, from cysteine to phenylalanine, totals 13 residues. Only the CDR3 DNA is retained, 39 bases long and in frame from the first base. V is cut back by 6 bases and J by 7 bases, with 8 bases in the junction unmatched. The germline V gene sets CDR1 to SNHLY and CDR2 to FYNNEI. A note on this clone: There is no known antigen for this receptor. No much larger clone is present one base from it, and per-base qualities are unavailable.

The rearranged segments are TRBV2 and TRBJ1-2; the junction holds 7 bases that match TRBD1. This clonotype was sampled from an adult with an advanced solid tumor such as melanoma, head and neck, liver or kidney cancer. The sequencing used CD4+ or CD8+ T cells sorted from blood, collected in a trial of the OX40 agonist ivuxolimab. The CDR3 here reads CASSFDRVLGYTF. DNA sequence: TGTGCCAGCAGCTTCGACAGGGTTCTTGGCTACACCTTC.